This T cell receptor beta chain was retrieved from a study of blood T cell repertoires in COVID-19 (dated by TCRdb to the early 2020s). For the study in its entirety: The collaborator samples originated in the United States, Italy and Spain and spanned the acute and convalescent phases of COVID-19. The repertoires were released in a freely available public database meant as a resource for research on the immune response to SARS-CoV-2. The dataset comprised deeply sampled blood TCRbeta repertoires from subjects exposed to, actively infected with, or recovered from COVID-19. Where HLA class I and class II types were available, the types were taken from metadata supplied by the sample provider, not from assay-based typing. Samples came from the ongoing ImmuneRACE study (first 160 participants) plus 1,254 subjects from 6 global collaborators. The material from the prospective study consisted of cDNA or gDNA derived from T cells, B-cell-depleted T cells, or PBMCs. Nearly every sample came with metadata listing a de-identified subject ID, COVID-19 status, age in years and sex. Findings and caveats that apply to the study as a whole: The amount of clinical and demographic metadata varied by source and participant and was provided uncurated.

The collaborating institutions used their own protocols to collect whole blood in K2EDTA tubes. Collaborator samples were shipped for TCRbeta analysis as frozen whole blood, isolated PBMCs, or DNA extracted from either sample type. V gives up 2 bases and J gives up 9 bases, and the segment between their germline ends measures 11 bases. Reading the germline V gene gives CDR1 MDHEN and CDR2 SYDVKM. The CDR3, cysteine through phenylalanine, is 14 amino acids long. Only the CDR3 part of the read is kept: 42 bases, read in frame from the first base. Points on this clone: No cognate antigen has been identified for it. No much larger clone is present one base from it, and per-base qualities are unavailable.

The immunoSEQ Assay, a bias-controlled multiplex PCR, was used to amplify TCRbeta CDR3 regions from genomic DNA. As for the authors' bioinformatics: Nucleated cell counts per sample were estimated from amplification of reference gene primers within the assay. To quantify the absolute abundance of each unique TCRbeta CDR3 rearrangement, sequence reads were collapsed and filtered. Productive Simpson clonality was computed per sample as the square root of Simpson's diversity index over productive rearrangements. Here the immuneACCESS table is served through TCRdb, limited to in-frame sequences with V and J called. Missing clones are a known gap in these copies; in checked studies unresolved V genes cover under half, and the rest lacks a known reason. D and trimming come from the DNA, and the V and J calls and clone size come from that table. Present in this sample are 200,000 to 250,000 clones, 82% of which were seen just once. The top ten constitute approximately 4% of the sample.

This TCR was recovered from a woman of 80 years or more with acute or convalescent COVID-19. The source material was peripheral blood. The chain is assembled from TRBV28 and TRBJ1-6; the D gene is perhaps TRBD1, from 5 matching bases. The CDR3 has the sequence CASSLRGKGSPLHF. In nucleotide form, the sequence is TGTGCCAGCAGTTTAAGGGGAAAGGGTTCACCCCTCCACTTT.